The 5 T cell receptor beta chains listed next were all sequenced from one sample in a study of CD8+ T cells in alopecia areata. Following extraction, RNA underwent reverse transcription to cDNA, which served as the sequencing template. Measured with immunoSEQ multiplex PCR; TCRdb has only the in-frame clones, and not every one. The sample has under 150,000 clones, approximately 60% seen once. Stated treatment: oral pan-JAK inhibitor, 5-10 mg twice daily. Sequenced here: CD4+ T cells sorted from blood, sampled at week 4, from a patient treated with tofacitinib. Receptor source: a human donor with alopecia areata.

The CDR3 DNA follows: TGTGCCAGCAGTGGAGGGGATAGCAATCAGCCCCAGCATTTT. It specifies CASSGGDSNQPQHF. The chain has TRBV2 and TRBJ1-5; D is perhaps TRBD1 (5 bases). Germline V gene sequence: CDR1 SNHLY, CDR2 FYNNEI. This CDR3 has 14 residues. Trimming cost V 4 bases and J 0 bases, with 7 bases left between them.

The genes are TRBV9 and TRBJ2-1; TRBD2 agrees at 16 bases. CDR3 length: 19 amino acids. The trim removed 5 bases at V and 1 base at J, leaving 9 bases unmatched. The germline CDR1 and CDR2 sequences are SGDLS and YYNGEE. This CDR3 is CASSRGTSGGVRSYNEQFF. DNA of the CDR3: TGTGCCAGCAGTCGCGGGACTAGCGGGGGGGTCCGTTCCTACAATGAGCAGTTCTTC.

V is TRBV29-1 and J is TRBJ1-1; D gene uncertain. CDR1 SQVTM and CDR2 ANQGSEA come from the germline V gene. The ends were cut back, 3 bases at V and 4 bases at J, with 9 bases in the middle. The CDR3 loop spans 12 amino acids. The CDR3 DNA follows: TGCAGCGTTGATGGTTGGGGCACTGAAGCTTTCTTT. It yields the protein CSVDGWGTEAFF.

The chain is built from TRBV28 and TRBJ1-6, with D uncertain. The germline V and J ends were trimmed by 3 bases and 9 bases, with 6 bases remaining between them. This CDR3 has 12 residues. Germline lookup yields CDR1 MDHEN and CDR2 SYDVKM. The CDR3 DNA reads as TGTGCCAGCAGTTTCGCAGGTTCACCCCTCCACTTT. Its translation is CASSFAGSPLHF.

The rearrangement joins TRBV4-1 to TRBJ2-3, with D unresolved. Germline V gene lookup returns CDR1 MGHRA and CDR2 YSYEKL. V shed 1 base and J shed 2 bases, with 4 bases lying between them. CDR3 length: 13 amino acids. This chain's CDR3 is CASSQGDTDTQYF. DNA of the CDR3: TGCGCCAGCAGCCAAGGAGACACAGATACGCAGTATTTT.